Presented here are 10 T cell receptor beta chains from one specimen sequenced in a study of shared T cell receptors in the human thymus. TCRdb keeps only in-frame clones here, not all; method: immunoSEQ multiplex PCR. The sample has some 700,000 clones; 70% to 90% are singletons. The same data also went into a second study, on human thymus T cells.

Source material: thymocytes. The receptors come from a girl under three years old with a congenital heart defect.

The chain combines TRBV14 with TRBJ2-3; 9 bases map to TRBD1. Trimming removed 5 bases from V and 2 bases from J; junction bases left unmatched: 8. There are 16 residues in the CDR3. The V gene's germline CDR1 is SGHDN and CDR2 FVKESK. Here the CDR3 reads CASSSSRDRVTDTQYF. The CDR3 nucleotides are TGTGCCAGCAGCTCAAGCCGGGACAGGGTCACAGATACGCAGTATTTT.

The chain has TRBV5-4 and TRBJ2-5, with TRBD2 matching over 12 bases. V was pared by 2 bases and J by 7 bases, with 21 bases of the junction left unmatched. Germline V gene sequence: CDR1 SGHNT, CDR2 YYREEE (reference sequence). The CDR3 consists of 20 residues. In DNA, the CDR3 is TGTGCCAGCAGCTTAAAATCCGCTAGCGGGGGGGCGAGCGTAGATGGGACCCAGTACTTC. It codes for CASSLKSASGGASVDGTQYF.

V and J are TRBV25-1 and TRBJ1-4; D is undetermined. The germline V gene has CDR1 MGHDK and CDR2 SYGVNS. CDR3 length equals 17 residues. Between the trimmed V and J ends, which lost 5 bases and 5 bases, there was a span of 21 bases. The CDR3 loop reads CASSCPYPRSRNEKLFF. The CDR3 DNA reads TGTGCCAGCAGTTGCCCTTACCCGCGGAGTCGGAATGAAAAACTGTTTTTT.

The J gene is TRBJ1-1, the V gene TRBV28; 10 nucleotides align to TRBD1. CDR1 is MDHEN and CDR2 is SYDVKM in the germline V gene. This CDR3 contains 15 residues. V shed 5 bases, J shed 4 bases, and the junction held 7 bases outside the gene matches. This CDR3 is CASSLRQGASTEAFF. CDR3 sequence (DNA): TGTGCCAGCAGTCTCCGACAGGGGGCGAGCACTGAAGCTTTCTTT.

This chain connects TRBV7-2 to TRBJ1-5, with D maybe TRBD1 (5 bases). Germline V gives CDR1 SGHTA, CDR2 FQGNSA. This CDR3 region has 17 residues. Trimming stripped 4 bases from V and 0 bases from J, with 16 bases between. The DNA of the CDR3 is TGTGCCAGCAGCTCAGTCCCTCAAGGGGATAGCAATCAGCCCCAGCATTTT. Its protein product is CASSSVPQGDSNQPQHF.

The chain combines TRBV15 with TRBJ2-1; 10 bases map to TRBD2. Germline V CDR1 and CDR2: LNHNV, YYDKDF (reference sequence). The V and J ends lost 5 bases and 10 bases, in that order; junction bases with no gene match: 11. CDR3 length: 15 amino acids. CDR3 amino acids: CATSHSGGRHSEQFF. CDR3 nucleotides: TGTGCCACCAGCCATAGCGGGGGGCGGCACAGCGAGCAGTTCTTC.

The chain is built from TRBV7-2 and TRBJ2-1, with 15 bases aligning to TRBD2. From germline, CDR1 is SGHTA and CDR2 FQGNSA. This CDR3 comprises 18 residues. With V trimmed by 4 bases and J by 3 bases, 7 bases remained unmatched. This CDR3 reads CASSSGTSGGWGYNEQFF. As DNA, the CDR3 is TGTGCCAGCAGCTCCGGGACTAGCGGGGGGTGGGGCTACAATGAGCAGTTCTTC.

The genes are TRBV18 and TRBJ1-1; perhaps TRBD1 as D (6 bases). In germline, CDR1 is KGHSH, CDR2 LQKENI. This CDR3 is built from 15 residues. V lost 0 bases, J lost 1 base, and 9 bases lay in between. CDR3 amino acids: CASSPPDRRNTEAFF. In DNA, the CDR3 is TGTGCCAGCTCACCACCGGACAGACGGAACACTGAAGCTTTCTTT.

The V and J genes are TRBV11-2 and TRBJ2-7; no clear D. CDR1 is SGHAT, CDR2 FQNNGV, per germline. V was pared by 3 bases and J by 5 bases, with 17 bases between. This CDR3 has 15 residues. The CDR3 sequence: CASSLVPLSEDEQYF. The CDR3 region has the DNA TGTGCCAGCAGCTTGGTCCCGTTGAGCGAAGACGAGCAGTACTTC. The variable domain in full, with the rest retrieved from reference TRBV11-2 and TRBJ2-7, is EAGVAQSPRYKIIEKRQSVAFWCNPISGHATLYWYQQILGQGPKLLIQFQNNGVVDDSQLPKDRFSAERLKGVDSTLKIQPAKLEDSAVYLCASSLVPLSEDEQYFGPGTRLTVT.

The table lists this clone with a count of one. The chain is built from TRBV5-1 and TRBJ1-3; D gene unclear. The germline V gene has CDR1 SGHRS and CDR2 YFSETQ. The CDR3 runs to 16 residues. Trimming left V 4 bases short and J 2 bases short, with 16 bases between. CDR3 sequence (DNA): TGCGCCAGCAGCCCAACCGTTCGGGGTGCTGGAAACACCATATATTTT. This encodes CASSPTVRGAGNTIYF.